Sequencing of this T cell receptor (beta chain) was carried out in a study of cytomegalovirus exposure and HLA in healthy donors. This clone turned up a few times. The antigen is undetermined. CDR1 and CDR2 (germline): LNHDA, SQIVND (reference sequence). The CDR3 is made up of 18 amino acids. The V gene lost 3 bases and the J gene lost 2 bases, with 17 bases spanning the gap. Study conclusions and caveats: Across all donors, roughly uniform sequencing depth was an assumption of the presence/absence analyses.

A multiplex PCR was run with 60 Vbeta primers and 13 Jbeta primers. Using immunoSEQ multiplex PCR, the repertoire was profiled, and TCRdb retains in-frame clones only, with some absent. The sample has 90,000 to 100,000 clones; roughly three quarters are singletons. The J gene is TRBJ2-6, the V gene TRBV19; possibly TRBD2 for D (5 bases). The source material was PBMCs. This receptor was obtained from a woman aged 60 to 75 in good health and CMV-seropositive. CDR3 protein: CASSIPRRYRPGANVLTF. In nucleotides, the CDR3 is TGTGCCAGTAGTATCCCCAGGAGGTATAGGCCTGGGGCCAACGTCCTGACTTTC. Variable domain in full (rest from reference TRBV19 and TRBJ2-6): DGGITQSPKYLFRKEGQNVTLSCEQNLNHDAMYWYRQDPGQGLRLIYYSQIVNDFQKGDIAEGYSVSREKKESFPLTVTSAQKNPTAFYLCASSIPRRYRPGANVLTFGAGSRLTVL.